This entry is about one T cell receptor beta chain. The CDR3 has 14 residues. The data originate from a study of blood T cell repertoires in COVID-19. Turning to the study itself: Specimens from acute and convalescent COVID-19 originated in the United States, Italy and Spain. T cells, B-cell-depleted T cells, or PBMCs supplied cDNA or gDNA.

As processed by the authors: Nucleated cell number was recorded as an estimate derived from reference gene primer amplification. Libraries were prepared by immunoSEQ multiplex PCR; TCRdb keeps only in-frame clonotypes and omits some of them. V and J calls and clone size follow that table, whereas D and trimming were derived from the DNA. This table holds about 310,000 clones, about nine tenths found once. The material sequenced was peripheral blood. This chain joins TRBV12-1 and TRBJ1-2; whether TRBD1, the table's D call, matches the DNA was not checked. TRBV12-1 is recorded as a pseudogene. This TCR came from a man aged 50 to 60 with active or convalescent COVID-19. CDR3 loop: CASSLDRQIYGYTF. CDR3 nucleotide sequence: TGTGCCAGCAGCTTAGACAGACAAATCTATGGCTACACCTTC.